Ten or more counts support the clone carrying this T cell receptor (beta chain). The sample originates from a study of T-cell memory formation after mild COVID-19. This CDR3 is 15 amino acids long. The germline V gene encodes CDR1 SGHTA and CDR2 FQGNSA. The junction had 3 bases not matched to a gene; V was cut back by 1 base and J by 0 bases. TCRdb re-analysed the 5' RACE reads in MiXCR, keeping a single row per CDR3 protein. The sample yields nearly 250,000 distinct CDR3 sequences, roughly 14% seen once. V gene TRBV7-2 combines with J gene TRBJ2-7; 7 positions match TRBD1. Sequenced sample: PBMCs or a T cell subset sorted from them (not recorded which). The clonotype was recovered from an adult woman who had mild COVID-19 (a few samples of this study predate the infection). Cell type and time point are not known. CDR3 amino acids: CASSLGQGSSYEQYF. The CDR3 nucleotides are TGTGCCAGCAGCTTAGGACAGGGCAGCTCCTACGAGCAGTACTTC.